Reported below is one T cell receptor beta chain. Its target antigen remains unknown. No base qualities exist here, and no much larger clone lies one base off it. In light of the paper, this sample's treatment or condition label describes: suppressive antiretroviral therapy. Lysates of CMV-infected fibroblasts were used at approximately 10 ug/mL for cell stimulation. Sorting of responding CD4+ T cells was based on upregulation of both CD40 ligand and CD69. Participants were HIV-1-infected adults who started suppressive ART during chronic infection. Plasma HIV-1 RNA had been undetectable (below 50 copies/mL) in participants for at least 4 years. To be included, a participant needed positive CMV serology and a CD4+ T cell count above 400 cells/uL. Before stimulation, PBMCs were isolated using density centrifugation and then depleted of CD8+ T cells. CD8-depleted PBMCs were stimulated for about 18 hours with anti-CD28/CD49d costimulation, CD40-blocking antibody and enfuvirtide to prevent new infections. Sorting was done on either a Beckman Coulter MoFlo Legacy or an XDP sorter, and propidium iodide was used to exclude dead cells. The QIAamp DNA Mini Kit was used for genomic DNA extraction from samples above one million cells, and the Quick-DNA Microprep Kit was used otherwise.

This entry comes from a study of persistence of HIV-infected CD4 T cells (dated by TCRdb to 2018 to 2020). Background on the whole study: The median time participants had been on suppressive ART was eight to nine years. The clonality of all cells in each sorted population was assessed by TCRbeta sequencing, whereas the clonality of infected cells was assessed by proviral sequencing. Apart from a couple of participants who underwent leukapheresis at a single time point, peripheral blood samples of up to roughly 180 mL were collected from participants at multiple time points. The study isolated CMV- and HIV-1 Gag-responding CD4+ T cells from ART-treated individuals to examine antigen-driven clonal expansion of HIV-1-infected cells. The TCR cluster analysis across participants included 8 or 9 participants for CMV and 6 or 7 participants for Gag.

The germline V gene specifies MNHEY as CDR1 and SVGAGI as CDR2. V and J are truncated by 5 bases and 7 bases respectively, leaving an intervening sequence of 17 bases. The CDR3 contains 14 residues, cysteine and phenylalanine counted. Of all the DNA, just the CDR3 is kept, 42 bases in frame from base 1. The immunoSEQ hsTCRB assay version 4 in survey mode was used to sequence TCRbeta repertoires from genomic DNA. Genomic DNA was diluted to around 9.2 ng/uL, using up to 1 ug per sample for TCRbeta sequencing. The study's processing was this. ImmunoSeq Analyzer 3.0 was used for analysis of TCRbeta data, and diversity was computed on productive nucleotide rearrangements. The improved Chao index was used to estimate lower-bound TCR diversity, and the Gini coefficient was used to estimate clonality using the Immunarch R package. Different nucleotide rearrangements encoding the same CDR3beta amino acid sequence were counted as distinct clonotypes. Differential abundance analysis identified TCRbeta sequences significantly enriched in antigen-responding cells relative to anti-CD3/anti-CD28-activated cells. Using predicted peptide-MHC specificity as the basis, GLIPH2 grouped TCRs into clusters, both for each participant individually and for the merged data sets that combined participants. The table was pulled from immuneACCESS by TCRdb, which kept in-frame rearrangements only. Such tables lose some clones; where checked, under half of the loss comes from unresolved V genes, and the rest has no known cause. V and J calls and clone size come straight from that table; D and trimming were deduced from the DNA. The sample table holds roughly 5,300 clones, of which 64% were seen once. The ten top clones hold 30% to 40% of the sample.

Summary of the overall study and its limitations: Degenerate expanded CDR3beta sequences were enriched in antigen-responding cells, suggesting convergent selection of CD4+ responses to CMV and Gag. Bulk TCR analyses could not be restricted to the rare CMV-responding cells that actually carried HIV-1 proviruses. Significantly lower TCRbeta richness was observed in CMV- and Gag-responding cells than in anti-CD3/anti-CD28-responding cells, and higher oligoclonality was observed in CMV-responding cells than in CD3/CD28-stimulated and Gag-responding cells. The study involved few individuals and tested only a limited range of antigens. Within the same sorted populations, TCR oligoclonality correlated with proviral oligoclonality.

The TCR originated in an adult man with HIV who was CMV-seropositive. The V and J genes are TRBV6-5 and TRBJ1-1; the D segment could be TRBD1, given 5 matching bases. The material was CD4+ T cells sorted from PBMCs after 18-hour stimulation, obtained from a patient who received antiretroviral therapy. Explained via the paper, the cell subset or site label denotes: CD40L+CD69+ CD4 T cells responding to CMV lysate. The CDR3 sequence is CASSQAAGTGEAFF. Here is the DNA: TGTGCCAGCAGTCAGGCGGCAGGGACCGGTGAAGCTTTCTTT.